The 15 T cell receptor beta chains below were found in one sample sequenced in a study of CD8+ T cells in alopecia areata. RNA extraction and reverse transcription yielded cDNA as sequencing template. The protocol was immunoSEQ multiplex PCR, while the TCRdb copy is restricted to in-frame clones and leaves out a portion. The sample comprises about 200,000 clones, around three fifths of which are singletons, and nearly 5% rests with the top ten. The material sequenced was CD8+ T cells sorted from blood. The source of these receptors is a human donor in good health.

V and J are TRBV2 and TRBJ2-6; no clear D. Germline CDR1 is SNHLY and CDR2 is FYNNEI. The CDR3 has 16 amino acids. Trimming removed 6 bases from V and 0 bases from J, with 12 bases in between. Here the CDR3 DNA reads TGTGCCAGCAGAGTACACGGATTCTCTGGGGCCAACGTCCTGACTTTC. Translated, it gives CASRVHGFSGANVLTF.

The chain links TRBV29-1 to TRBJ1-1, with 7 bases fitting TRBD1. The CDR3 has 12 amino acids. V trimming: 7 bases; J trimming: 6 bases; junction bases outside the gene matches: 8. The germline gives CDR1 SQVTM, CDR2 ANQGSEA. This CDR3 is CSETGFAAEAFF. In DNA, the CDR3 is TGCAGCGAGACAGGGTTTGCGGCTGAAGCTTTCTTT.

This clone was observed a few times. J is TRBJ2-4 and V is TRBV13, with D tentatively TRBD2 (5 bases). Trimming took 3 bases from V and 1 from J, leaving 13 bases between them. The CDR3 totals 16 residues. Germline V gives CDR1 PRHDT, CDR2 FYEKMQ (reference sequence). The CDR3 DNA is TGTGCCAGCAGCTTCAACCTCGGGATGGCCAAAAACATTCAGTACTTC. It translates to CASSFNLGMAKNIQYF.

A word on this clone: A junction end diverges from the germline sequence, so it may reflect a read error. The rearrangement uses TRBV29-1 and TRBJ1-1; D may be TRBD1 (5 bases). The CDR3 is made up of 9 amino acids. The germline gives CDR1 SQVTM, CDR2 ANQGSEA. The CDR3, as DNA: TGCAGCGGACCGGGACCCGATAACTTT. Translation: CSGPGPDNF.

The rearrangement links TRBV11-3 to TRBJ2-7, with D tentatively TRBD1 or TRBD2 (5 bases each). The CDR3 is 13 amino acids. Per germline, CDR1 SGHNT and CDR2 YENEEA. Trimming stripped 5 bases from V and 5 bases from J, with 13 bases between. The CDR3 bases are TGTGCCAGCAGCGAGGGTCAGGGTAACGAGCAGTACTTC. Translation gives CASSEGQGNEQYF.

The table lists this clone with a few counts. This rearrangement joins TRBV29-1 to TRBJ2-1, with 7 bases aligning to TRBD1. V gave up 8 bases and J gave up 2 bases; unmatched junction bases: 6. Germline CDR1 and CDR2: SQVTM and ANQGSEA. This CDR3 has 13 amino acids. CDR3 sequence (DNA): TGCAGCCTCGGGACAGCAACCTACAATGAGCAGTTCTTC. It specifies CSLGTATYNEQFF.

The V and J genes are TRBV5-4 and TRBJ2-7, with D unclear. Looked up from germline, CDR1 is SGHNT and CDR2 is YYREEE (reference sequence). V was trimmed by 0 bases and J by 0 bases, leaving 16 bases between them. CDR3 length: 17 residues. The CDR3 here is CASSLAGGPLGSYEQYF. The DNA of the CDR3 is TGTGCCAGCAGCTTGGCGGGCGGTCCTCTAGGCTCCTACGAGCAGTACTTC.

Here the CDR3 reads CASSRTGTNYGYTF. For the CDR3, the DNA is TGCGCCAGCAGCCGAACAGGGACTAACTATGGCTACACCTTC. The chain carries TRBV4-1 and TRBJ1-2; D is possibly TRBD1 (6 bases). Trimming stripped 4 bases from V and 0 bases from J, with 9 bases between. The CDR3 is 14 residues long. Germline assignment: CDR1 MGHRA and CDR2 YSYEKL.

The chain has TRBV13 and TRBJ1-4; maybe TRBD1 (5 bases). The CDR3 has 14 amino acids. The V gene lost 5 bases and the J gene lost 8 bases, with 15 bases spanning the gap. The germline gives CDR1 PRHDT, CDR2 FYEKMQ (reference sequence). CDR3 nucleotides: TGTGCCAGCAGCCAGGTGGGGGTATTGGAAAAACTGTTTTTT. This gives the protein CASSQVGVLEKLFF.

In DNA form, the CDR3 reads TGTGCCATCAGTGGGGCGGGGGAGCAGTACTTC. It encodes CAISGAGEQYF. This rearrangement joins TRBV10-3 to TRBJ2-7; TRBD2 is a possible D gene (6 bases). The CDR3 has 11 amino acids. The germline CDR1 and CDR2 sequences are ENHRY and SYGVKD. V shed 4 bases and J shed 7 bases, with 8 bases lying between them.

The chain links TRBV7-7 to TRBJ2-2; D could derive from TRBD1 or TRBD2 (5 bases each). Germline values: CDR1 SSHAT, CDR2 FNYEAQ (reference sequence). This CDR3 spans 15 amino acids. V was trimmed by 5 bases and J by 1 base, leaving 11 bases between them. CDR3 sequence (DNA): TGTGCCAGCAGCATAAGGGACGGGAACACCGGGGAGCTGTTTTTT. This codes for CASSIRDGNTGELFF.

V is TRBV7-2 and J is TRBJ2-5; possible D gene TRBD2, 6 bases. Trimming removed 5 bases at V and 5 bases at J, with 18 bases between. The CDR3 is 15 amino acids. Germline V lookup: CDR1 SGHTA, CDR2 FQGNSA. Written as DNA, the CDR3 is TGTGCCAGCAGCCCGCGGGACTTCCTATCCGAGACCCAGTACTTC. This gives the protein CASSPRDFLSETQYF.

The chain recombines TRBV7-9 with TRBJ1-2; D is ambiguous. The germline V gene encodes CDR1 SEHNR and CDR2 FQNEAQ (reference sequence). The V and J ends lost 0 bases and 4 bases respectively, with 6 bases between them. The CDR3 has 13 residues. The CDR3 sequence: CASSLAGAYGYTF. DNA of the CDR3: TGTGCCAGCAGCTTAGCGGGAGCCTATGGCTACACCTTC.

The genes are TRBV15 and TRBJ2-5; 7 bases fit TRBD2. Germline CDR1 is LNHNV and CDR2 is YYDKDF (reference sequence). The trim removed 5 bases at V and 4 bases at J, leaving 10 bases unmatched. The CDR3 runs 15 residues. The CDR3 is CATSPSWGGRETQYF. The CDR3 DNA reads as TGTGCCACCAGCCCAAGCTGGGGGGGTCGAGAGACCCAGTACTTC.

The V call is TRBV25-1, the J call TRBJ2-7; D is undetermined. From germline, CDR1 is MGHDK and CDR2 SYGVNS. This CDR3 comprises 13 residues. The V end was cut by 3 bases, the J end by 2 bases, with 8 bases between. The CDR3: CASSDRRTYEQYF. In nucleotides, the CDR3 is TGTGCCAGCAGTGACCGCAGAACCTACGAGCAGTACTTC.